The following is a TCR beta chain sequence with its context. Its antigen is undetermined. Trimming took 4 bases from V and 3 from J; bases not matched to a gene: 10. The CDR3 contains 16 residues. Looked up from germline, CDR1 is SGDLS and CDR2 is YYNGEE. The data were taken from a study of graft-versus-host responses after intestinal transplantation. Study-level background: All of the recipients had induction that used anti-thymocyte globulin, then tacrolimus and steroids for about 3 years. Study results and limitations: There was an association between peak levels of circulating GvH clones and early post-transplant HvG declines. Among recipient marrow samples, GvH clones were found; some appeared first in ileum or blood.

Method: immunoSEQ multiplex PCR; TCRdb's copy keeps in-frame clones and lacks some. Here the sample spans roughly 90,000 clones, about 88% being singletons. The TCR sequence derives from a human donor who was the organ donor for an intestinal transplant. The gene calls are TRBV9 and TRBJ2-3; 8 bases agree with TRBD1. Sequences were derived from unstimulated CD4+ T cells sorted from spleen or lymph node cells, sampled before transplant. This chain's CDR3 is CASSPKGRGLTDTQYF. The CDR3 DNA reads as TGTGCCAGCAGCCCCAAGGGCAGGGGGCTAACAGATACGCAGTATTTT.